This T cell receptor beta chain was obtained from a study of blood T cell repertoires in COVID-19. Study summary: Sources were T cells, B-cell-depleted T cells, or PBMCs; the material itself was cDNA or gDNA.

Authors' methods: Estimation of nucleated cell counts relied on the amplification of reference gene primers. TCRdb's table, derived via immunoSEQ multiplex PCR, lists solely in-frame clones and lacks some. V, J and clone size are those of that table, while D and trimming were read from the DNA. Of about 68,000 clones listed, roughly nine tenths are singletons. The CDR3 has 17 amino acids. With 5 bases clipped from V and 4 bases from J, the junction kept 8 bases outside the gene matches. The germline gives CDR1 ENHRY, CDR2 SYGVKD. The specimen was peripheral blood. The chain recombines TRBV10-3 with TRBJ2-5, with 15 bases lining up with TRBD2. The receptor was derived from a man aged 40-50 years with COVID-19, enrolled during active disease. The CDR3 is CAISPGTSGGIGETQYF. CDR3 nucleotides: TGTGCCATCAGTCCCGGGACTAGCGGGGGGATAGGAGAGACCCAGTACTTC.